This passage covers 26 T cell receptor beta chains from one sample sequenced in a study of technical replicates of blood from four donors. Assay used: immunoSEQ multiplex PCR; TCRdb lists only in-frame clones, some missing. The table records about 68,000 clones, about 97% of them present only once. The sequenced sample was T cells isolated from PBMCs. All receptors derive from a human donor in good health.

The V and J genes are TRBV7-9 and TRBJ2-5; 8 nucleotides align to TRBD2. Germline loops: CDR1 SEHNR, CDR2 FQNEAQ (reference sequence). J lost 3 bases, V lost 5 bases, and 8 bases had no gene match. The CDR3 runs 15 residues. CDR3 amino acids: CASSPGLGFKETQYF. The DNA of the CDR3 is TGTGCCAGCAGCCCGGGACTAGGGTTCAAAGAGACCCAGTACTTC.

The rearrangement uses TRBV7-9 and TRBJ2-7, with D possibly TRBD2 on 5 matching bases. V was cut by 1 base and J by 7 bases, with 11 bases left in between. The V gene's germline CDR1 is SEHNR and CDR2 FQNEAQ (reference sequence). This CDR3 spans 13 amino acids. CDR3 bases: TGTGCCAGCAGCTTAGTTTCCGGGGAAGAGCAGTACTTC. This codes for CASSLVSGEEQYF.

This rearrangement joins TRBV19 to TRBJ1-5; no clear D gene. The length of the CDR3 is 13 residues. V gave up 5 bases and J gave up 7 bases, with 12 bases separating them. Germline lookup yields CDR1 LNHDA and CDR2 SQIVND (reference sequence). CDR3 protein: CASSGGDRQPQHF. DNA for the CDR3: TGTGCCAGTAGTGGCGGGGATAGGCAGCCCCAGCATTTT.

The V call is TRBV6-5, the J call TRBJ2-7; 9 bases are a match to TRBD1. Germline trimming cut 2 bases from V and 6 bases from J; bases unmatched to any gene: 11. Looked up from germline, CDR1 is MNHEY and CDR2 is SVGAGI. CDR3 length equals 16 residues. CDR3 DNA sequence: TGTGCCAGCAGTTACAAATGGACAGGGGCCCCGAGCGAGCAGTACTTC. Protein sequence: CASSYKWTGAPSEQYF.

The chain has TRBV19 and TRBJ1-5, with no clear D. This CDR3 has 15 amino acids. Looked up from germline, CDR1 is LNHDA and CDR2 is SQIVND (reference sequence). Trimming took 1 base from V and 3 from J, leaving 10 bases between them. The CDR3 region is CASSIGRSNNQPQHF. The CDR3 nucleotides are TGTGCCAGTAGTATAGGGAGGAGTAACAATCAGCCCCAGCATTTT. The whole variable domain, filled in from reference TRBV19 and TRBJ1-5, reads DGGITQSPKYLFRKEGQNVTLSCEQNLNHDAMYWYRQDPGQGLRLIYYSQIVNDFQKGDIAEGYSVSREKKESFPLTVTSAQKNPTAFYLCASSIGRSNNQPQHFGDGTRLSIL.

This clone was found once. In nucleotides, the CDR3 is TGTGCCAGCAGTTACTCGACAACGGGGAGCTCCTACGAGCAGTACTTC. It translates to CASSYSTTGSSYEQYF. This sequence joins TRBV6-5 and TRBJ2-5, with a weak D call TRBD2 (5 bases). With the DNA end fitting TRBJ2-7 better, the J assignment may be wrong. The CDR3 sequence is 16 residues long. Germline CDR1 is MNHEY and CDR2 is SVGAGI.

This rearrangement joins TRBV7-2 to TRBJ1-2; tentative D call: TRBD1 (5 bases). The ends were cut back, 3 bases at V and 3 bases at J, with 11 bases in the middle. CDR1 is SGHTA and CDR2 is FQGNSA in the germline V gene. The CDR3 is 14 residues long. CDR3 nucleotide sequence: TGTGCCAGCAGCTTCTGGGTACAGGACTATGGCTACACCTTC. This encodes CASSFWVQDYGYTF. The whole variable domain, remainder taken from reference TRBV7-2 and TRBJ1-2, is GAGVSQSPSNKVTEKGKDVELRCDPISGHTALYWYRQSLGQGLEFLIYFQGNSAPDKSGLPSDRFSAERTGGSVSTLTIQRTQQEDSAVYLCASSFWVQDYGYTFGSGTRLTVV.

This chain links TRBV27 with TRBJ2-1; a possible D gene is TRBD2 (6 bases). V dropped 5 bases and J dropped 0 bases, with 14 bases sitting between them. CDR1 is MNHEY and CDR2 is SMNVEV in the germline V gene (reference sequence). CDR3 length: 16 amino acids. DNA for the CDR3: TGTGCCAGCAGTCCCCGGGACTTCAGCTCCTACAATGAGCAGTTCTTC. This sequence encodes CASSPRDFSSYNEQFF.

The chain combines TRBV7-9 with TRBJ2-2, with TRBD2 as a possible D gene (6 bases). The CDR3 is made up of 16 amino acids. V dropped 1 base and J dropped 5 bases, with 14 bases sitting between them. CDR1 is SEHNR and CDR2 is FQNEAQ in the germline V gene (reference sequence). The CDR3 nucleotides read TGTGCCAGCAGCTTAGACGGCGGGATAAATACCGGGGAGCTGTTTTTT. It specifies CASSLDGGINTGELFF.

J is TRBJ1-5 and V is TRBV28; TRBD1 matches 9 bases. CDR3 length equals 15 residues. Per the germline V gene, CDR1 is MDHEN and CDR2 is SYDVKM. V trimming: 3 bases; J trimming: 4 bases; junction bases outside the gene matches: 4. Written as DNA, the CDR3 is TGTGCCAGCAGTTTCTTTGGGACAGGGAATCAGCCCCAGCATTTT. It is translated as CASSFFGTGNQPQHF.

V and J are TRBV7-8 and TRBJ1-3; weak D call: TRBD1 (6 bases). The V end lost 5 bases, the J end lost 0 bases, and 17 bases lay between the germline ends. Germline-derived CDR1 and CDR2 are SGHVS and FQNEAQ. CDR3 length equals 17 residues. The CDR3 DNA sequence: TGTGCCAGCAGCGAAGCCCCGGGACATCGCTCTGGAAACACCATATATTTT. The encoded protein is CASSEAPGHRSGNTIYF.

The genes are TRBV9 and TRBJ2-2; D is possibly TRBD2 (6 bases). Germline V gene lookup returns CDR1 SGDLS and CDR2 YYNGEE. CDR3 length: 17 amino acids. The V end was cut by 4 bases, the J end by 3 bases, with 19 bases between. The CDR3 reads CASSSGGGAGYTGELFF. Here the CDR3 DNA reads TGTGCCAGCAGCTCCGGCGGAGGGGCAGGGTACACCGGGGAGCTGTTTTTT.

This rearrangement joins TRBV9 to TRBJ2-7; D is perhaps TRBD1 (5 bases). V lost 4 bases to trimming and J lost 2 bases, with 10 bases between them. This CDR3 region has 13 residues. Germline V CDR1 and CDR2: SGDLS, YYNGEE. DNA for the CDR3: TGTGCCAGCAGCTCTAGACAGACCTACGAGCAGTACTTC. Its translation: CASSSRQTYEQYF.

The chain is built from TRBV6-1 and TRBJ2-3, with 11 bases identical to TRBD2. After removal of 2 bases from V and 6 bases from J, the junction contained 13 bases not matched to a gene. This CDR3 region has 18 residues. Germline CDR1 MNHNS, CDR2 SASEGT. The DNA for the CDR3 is TGTGCCAGCAGTGAATTCCCGGGACTAGCGGAGTCGGACGATACGCAGTATTTT. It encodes CASSEFPGLAESDDTQYF.

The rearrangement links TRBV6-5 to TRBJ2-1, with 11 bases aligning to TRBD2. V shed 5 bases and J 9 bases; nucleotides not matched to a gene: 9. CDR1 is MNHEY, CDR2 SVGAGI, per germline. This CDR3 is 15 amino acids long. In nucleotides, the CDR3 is TGTGCCAGCAGTCCCCTGACTAGCGGGATCAGTGAGCAGTTCTTC. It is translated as CASSPLTSGISEQFF.

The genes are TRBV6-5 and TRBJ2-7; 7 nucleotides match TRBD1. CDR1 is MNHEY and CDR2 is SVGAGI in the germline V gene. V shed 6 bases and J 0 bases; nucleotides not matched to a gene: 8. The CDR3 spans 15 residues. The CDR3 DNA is TGTGCCAGCAGCCAAGACAGGGACCCCTCCTACGAGCAGTACTTC. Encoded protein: CASSQDRDPSYEQYF.

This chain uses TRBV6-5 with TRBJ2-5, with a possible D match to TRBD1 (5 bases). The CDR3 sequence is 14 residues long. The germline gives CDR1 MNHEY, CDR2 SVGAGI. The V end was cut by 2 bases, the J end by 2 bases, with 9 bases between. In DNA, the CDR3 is TGTGCCAGCAGTTACGATCCAGGGCAAGAGACCCAGTACTTC. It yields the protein CASSYDPGQETQYF.

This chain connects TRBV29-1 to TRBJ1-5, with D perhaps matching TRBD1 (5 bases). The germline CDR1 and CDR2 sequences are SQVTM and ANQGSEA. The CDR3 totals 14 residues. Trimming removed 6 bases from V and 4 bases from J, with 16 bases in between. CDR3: CSVDSGTDNQPQHF. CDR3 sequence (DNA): TGCAGCGTGGATAGCGGGACGGATAATCAGCCCCAGCATTTT.

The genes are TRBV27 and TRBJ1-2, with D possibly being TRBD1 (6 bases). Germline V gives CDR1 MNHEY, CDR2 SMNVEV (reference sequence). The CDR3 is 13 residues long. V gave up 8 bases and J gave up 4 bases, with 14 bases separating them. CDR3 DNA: TGTGCCAGCGGCTTGGGACACCCCTATGGCTACACCTTC. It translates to CASGLGHPYGYTF.

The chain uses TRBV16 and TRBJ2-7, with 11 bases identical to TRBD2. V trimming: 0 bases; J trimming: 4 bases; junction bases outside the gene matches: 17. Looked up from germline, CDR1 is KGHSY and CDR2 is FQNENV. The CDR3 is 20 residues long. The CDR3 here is CASSQSGILAGVIKVYEQYF. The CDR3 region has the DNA TGTGCCAGCAGCCAATCCGGGATACTAGCGGGAGTGATAAAGGTGTACGAGCAGTACTTC. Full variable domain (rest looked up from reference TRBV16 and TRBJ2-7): GEEVAQTPKHLVRGEGQKAKLYCAPIKGHSYVFWYQQVLKNEFKFLISFQNENVFDETGMPKERFSAKCLPNSPCSLEIQATKLEDSAVYFCASSQSGILAGVIKVYEQYFGPGTRLTVT.

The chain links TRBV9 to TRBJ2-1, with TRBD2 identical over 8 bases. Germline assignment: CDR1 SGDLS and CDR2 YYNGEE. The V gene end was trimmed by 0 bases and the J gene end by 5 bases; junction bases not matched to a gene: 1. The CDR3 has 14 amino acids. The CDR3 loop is CASSVDSGDNEQFF. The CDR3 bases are TGTGCCAGCAGCGTAGATAGCGGGGACAATGAGCAGTTCTTC.

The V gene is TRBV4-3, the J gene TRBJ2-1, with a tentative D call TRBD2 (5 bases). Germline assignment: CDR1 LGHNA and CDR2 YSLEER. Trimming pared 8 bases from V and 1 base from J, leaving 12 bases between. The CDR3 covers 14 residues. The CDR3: CASASLGSYNEQFF. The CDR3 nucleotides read TGCGCCAGCGCTAGCCTGGGATCCTACAATGAGCAGTTCTTC.

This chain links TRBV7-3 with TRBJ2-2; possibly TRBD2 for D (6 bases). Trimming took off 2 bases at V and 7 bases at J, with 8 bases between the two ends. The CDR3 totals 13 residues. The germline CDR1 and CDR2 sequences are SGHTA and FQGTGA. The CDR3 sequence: CASSLLGGGELFF. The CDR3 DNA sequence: TGTGCCAGCAGCTTATTGGGGGGCGGGGAGCTGTTTTTT.

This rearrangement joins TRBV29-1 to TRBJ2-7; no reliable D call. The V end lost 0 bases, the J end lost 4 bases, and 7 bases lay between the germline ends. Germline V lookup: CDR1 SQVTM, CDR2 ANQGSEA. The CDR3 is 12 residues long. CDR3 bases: TGCAGCGTTGAAGACTCCTATTACGAGCAGTACTTC. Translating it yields CSVEDSYYEQYF.

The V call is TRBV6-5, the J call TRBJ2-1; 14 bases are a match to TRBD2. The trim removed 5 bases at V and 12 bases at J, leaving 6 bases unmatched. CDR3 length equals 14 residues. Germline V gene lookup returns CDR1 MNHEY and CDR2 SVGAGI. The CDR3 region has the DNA TGTGCCAGCAGTCCAGGACTAGCGGGAGGTGGGCAGTTCTTC. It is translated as CASSPGLAGGGQFF.

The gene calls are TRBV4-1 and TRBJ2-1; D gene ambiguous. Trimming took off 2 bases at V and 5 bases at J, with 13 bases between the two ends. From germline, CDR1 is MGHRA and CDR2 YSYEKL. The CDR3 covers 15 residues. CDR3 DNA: TGCGCCAGCAGCCAAAGCTACGGAGCAAACAATGAGCAGTTCTTC. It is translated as CASSQSYGANNEQFF.